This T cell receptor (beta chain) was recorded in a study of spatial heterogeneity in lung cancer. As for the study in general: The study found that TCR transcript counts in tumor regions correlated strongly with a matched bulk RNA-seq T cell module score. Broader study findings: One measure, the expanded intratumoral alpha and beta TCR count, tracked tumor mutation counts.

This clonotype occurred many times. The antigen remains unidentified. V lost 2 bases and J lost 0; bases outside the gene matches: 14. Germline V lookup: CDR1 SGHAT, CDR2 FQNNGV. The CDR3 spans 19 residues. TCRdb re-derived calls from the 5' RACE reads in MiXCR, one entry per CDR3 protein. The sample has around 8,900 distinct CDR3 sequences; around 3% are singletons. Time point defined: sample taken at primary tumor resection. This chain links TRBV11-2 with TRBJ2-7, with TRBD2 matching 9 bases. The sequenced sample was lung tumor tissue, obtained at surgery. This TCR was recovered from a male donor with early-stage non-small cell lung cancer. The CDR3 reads CASSLISGGFSTSSYEQYF. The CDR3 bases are TGTGCCAGCAGCTTAATTAGCGGGGGCTTTTCTACAAGCTCCTACGAGCAGTACTTC.